There are a few counts of the clone carrying this T cell receptor beta chain. TCRdb re-derived calls from the RT-PCR reads in MiXCR, one entry per CDR3 protein. The sample holds around 700,000 distinct CDR3 sequences; 13% to 15% are singletons and the top ten take roughly 3.6%. Looked up from germline, CDR1 is SGHDT and CDR2 is YYEEEE. V was cut by 1 base and J by 4 bases, with 12 bases left in between. The CDR3 loop spans 15 amino acids. The sequenced material came from memory CD4+ T cells from blood. The chain couples TRBV5-6 to TRBJ1-3; the D gene is possibly TRBD1 (5 bases). The source of this sequence is a female donor in good health, serving as a healthy control. CDR3 amino acids: CASSLFGAGGNTIYF. The DNA of the CDR3 is TGTGCCAGCAGCTTGTTCGGGGCTGGAGGAAACACCATATATTTT.